These T cell receptor beta chains were read from a single sample in a study of lymphopenia after photon versus proton radiotherapy. Only in-frame clones appear in the TCRdb table, and some are missing; sequencing was by immunoSEQ multiplex PCR. The sample gives over 15,000 clones, approximately 91% of which show up once; 9% to 10% is in the top ten. The material was peripheral blood, obtained from a patient treated with proton-based radiotherapy. The source of these receptors is an older man with pancreatic cancer. Each CDR3 is given with its conserved first and last residue. Fields, in order: J gene, V gene, clone size, D gene, CDR3 protein, CDR3 DNA. A D gene is named only where the DNA matches it firmly. Clone sizes are given selectively: once, few, many, or a class where the clone is expanded.

>TRBJ2-1|TRBV7-7|-|TRBD2
CAIAGDSQGEQFF
TGTGCCATAGCGGGAGACAGCCAGGGTGAGCAGTTCTTC
>TRBJ1-1|TRBV6-1|-|-
CASSELFAQGVMNTEAFF
TGTGCCAGCAGTGAACTTTTCGCACAGGGCGTCATGAACACTGAAGCTTTCTTT
>TRBJ2-3|TRBV2|-|-
CASSYTVLVSTDTQYF
TGTGCCAGCAGCTATACGGTCCTCGTCAGCACAGATACGCAGTATTTT
>TRBJ1-6|TRBV7-9|-|TRBD1
CASSLGQGFYNSPLHF
TGTGCCAGCAGCTTGGGACAGGGCTTCTATAATTCACCCCTCCACTTT
>TRBJ1-2|TRBV6-1|once|-
CASSEQGKYGYTF
TGTGCCAGCAGTGAACAGGGCAAGTATGGCTACACCTTC
>TRBJ2-4|TRBV19|-|-
CASSGDVAKNIQYF
TGTGCCAGCTCAGGGGACGTAGCCAAAAACATTCAGTACTTC
>TRBJ1-1|TRBV5-1|once|-
CASSKQTENTEAFF
TGCGCCAGCAGCAAACAGACAGAGAACACTGAAGCTTTCTTT
>TRBJ1-4|TRBV6-9|-|TRBD1
CASSYSMGQGPEKLFF
TGTGCCAGCAGTTACTCGATGGGACAGGGGCCTGAAAAACTGTTTTTT
>TRBJ2-1|TRBV9|-|-
CASSVEVHNEQFF
TGTGCCAGCAGCGTAGAAGTACACAATGAGCAGTTCTTC
>TRBJ2-1|TRBV9|-|TRBD1
CASSVGVPGRGKWYAEQFF
TGTGCCAGCAGCGTTGGCGTCCCCGGCAGGGGGAAGTGGTATGCTGAGCAGTTCTTC
>TRBJ1-1|TRBV5-1|once|-
CASSDREWDEAFF
TGCGCCAGCAGCGACCGTGAATGGGATGAAGCTTTCTTT
>TRBJ1-5|TRBV9|-|-
CASSVSTGSDQPQHF
TGTGCCAGCAGTGTGTCGACGGGATCAGATCAGCCCCAGCATTTT
>TRBJ2-2|TRBV11-3|-|TRBD1
CASSSGQGMNTGELFF
TGTGCCAGCAGCTCGGGACAGGGAATGAACACCGGGGAGCTGTTTTTT
>TRBJ1-4|TRBV2|-|-
CASSEGPGEKLFF
TGTGCCAGCAGTGAAGGTCCTGGCGAAAAACTGTTTTTT
>TRBJ1-1|TRBV5-1|-|-
CASSLTRRNTEAFF
TGCGCCAGCAGCTTAACCAGAAGAAACACTGAAGCTTTCTTT
>TRBJ2-3|TRBV7-3|-|-
CASSLTPGTDTQYF
TGTGCCAGCAGCTTAACCCCAGGGACTGATACGCAGTATTTT
>TRBJ2-3|TRBV5-1|-|TRBD1
CASSLEGLRGRLMDTQYF
TGCGCCAGCAGCTTGGAGGGTCTGAGGGGGCGCCTTATGGATACGCAGTATTTT
>TRBJ2-7|TRBV11-3|-|TRBD1
CASRKTGSSYEQYF
TGTGCCAGCAGGAAGACAGGGAGCTCCTACGAGCAGTACTTC
>TRBJ2-5|TRBV7-9|-|-
CASSLALSRGTHRETQYF
TGTGCCAGCAGCTTAGCGTTAAGCAGAGGGACTCACCGAGAGACCCAGTACTTC
>TRBJ1-4|TRBV5-8|-|TRBD1
CASSPGQGIVKGEKLFF
TGTGCCAGCAGTCCGGGACAGGGGATTGTGAAAGGCGAAAAACTGTTTTTT
>TRBJ1-2|TRBV29-1|-|-
CSVVWGSGYTF
TGCAGCGTTGTCTGGGGTAGTGGCTACACCTTC
>TRBJ2-7|TRBV6-1|-|TRBD1
CASSPVQGFYEQYF
TGTGCCAGCAGTCCGGTACAGGGGTTCTACGAGCAGTACTTC
>TRBJ1-5|TRBV14|few|TRBD1
CASSPGGLQPQHF
TGTGCCAGCAGCCCAGGGGGCCTACAGCCCCAGCATTTT
>TRBJ2-5|TRBV5-6|-|TRBD1
CASSLGTGEGTQYF
TGTGCCAGCAGCCTCGGGACAGGGGAGGGGACCCAGTACTTC
>TRBJ1-4|TRBV19|once|-
CASSRRGLNEKLFF
TGTGCCAGTAGCCGGAGGGGCCTGAATGAAAAACTGTTTTTT
>TRBJ2-6|TRBV19|-|-
CASRDQLPRAGANVLTF
TGTGCCAGTAGGGACCAGTTACCGAGGGCTGGGGCCAACGTCCTGACTTTC
>TRBJ2-7|TRBV20-1|few|-
CSARTTYEQYF
TGCAGTGCGCGGACCACCTACGAGCAGTACTTC
>TRBJ2-7|TRBV10-1|-|-
CASSGGSSYEQYF
TGCGCCAGCAGTGGGGGAAGCTCCTACGAGCAGTACTTC
>TRBJ1-3|TRBV6-5|-|-
CASSQGLSGNTIYF
TGTGCCAGCAGCCAGGGACTTTCTGGAAACACCATATATTTT
>TRBJ1-1|TRBV10-3|-|-
CAIRERGENTEAFF
TGTGCCATCAGGGAGCGAGGGGAGAACACTGAAGCTTTCTTT
>TRBJ1-6|TRBV9|-|TRBD1
CASSVAGGNSPLHF
TGTGCCAGCAGCGTCGCAGGGGGAAATTCACCCCTCCACTTT
>TRBJ1-1|TRBV5-4|once|TRBD1
CASSPGTVNTEAFF
TGTGCCAGCAGCCCCGGGACAGTGAACACTGAAGCTTTCTTT
>TRBJ2-1|TRBV10-3|-|-
CAISESTGLNNEQFF
TGTGCCATCAGTGAGAGTACAGGGCTCAACAATGAGCAGTTCTTC
>TRBJ1-1|TRBV28|few|-
CASSLSLMNTEAFF
TGTGCCAGCAGTTTGTCGCTTATGAACACTGAAGCTTTCTTT
>TRBJ1-1|TRBV18|-|-
CASSVQDRSEAFF
TGTGCCAGCTCAGTCCAGGACCGGTCGGAAGCTTTCTTT
>TRBJ1-4|TRBV30|once|TRBD1
CAWSFNRGHNEKLFF
TGTGCCTGGAGTTTTAACAGGGGCCATAATGAAAAACTGTTTTTT
>TRBJ1-1|TRBV6-1|medium-sized|-
CASSEQGHTEAFF
TGTGCCAGCAGTGAACAGGGACACACTGAAGCTTTCTTT
>TRBJ1-5|TRBV6-5|-|-
CASGVRNQPQHF
TGTGCCAGCGGTGTAAGGAACCAGCCCCAGCATTTT
>TRBJ2-3|TRBV7-2|-|TRBD2
CASSFPVRAGGPDTQYF
TGTGCCAGCAGCTTCCCCGTCAGGGCGGGAGGCCCAGATACGCAGTATTTT
>TRBJ2-3|TRBV11-2|-|-
CASSFEIGISDTQYF
TGTGCCAGCAGCTTCGAGATAGGGATTTCAGATACGCAGTATTTT
>TRBJ1-1|TRBV10-2|-|-
CASSDTGTNTEAFF
TGCGCCAGCAGTGATACAGGGACGAACACTGAAGCTTTCTTT
>TRBJ1-3|TRBV5-6|-|TRBD1
CASSLDRAHTIYF
TGTGCCAGCAGCCTTGACAGGGCACACACCATATATTTT
>TRBJ2-1|TRBV12-2|once|-
CASRLQSSGVNNEQFF
TGTGCAAGTCGCTTACAGTCTAGCGGGGTTAACAATGAGCAGTTCTTC
>TRBJ2-1|TRBV5-1|-|TRBD2
CASSPNPSTSGGTYNEQFF
TGCGCCAGCAGCCCAAACCCCTCGACTAGCGGGGGGACCTACAATGAGCAGTTCTTC
>TRBJ2-5|TRBV7-3|-|-
CASSPRADLLKETQYF
TGTGCCAGCAGCCCGAGAGCAGATCTATTGAAAGAGACCCAGTACTTC
>TRBJ2-2|TRBV29-1|-|-
CSVDRSTGELFF
TGCAGCGTTGACCGGAGCACCGGGGAGCTGTTTTTT
>TRBJ2-2|TRBV6-1|once|-
CASDRSNTGELFF
TGTGCCAGCGACAGGTCGAACACCGGGGAGCTGTTTTTT
>TRBJ1-4|TRBV30|-|-
CAWSVRGEKLFF
TGTGCCTGGAGTGTACGAGGTGAAAAACTGTTTTTT
>TRBJ1-5|TRBV2|-|-
CASSAPTSQRDQPQHF
TGTGCCAGCAGCGCTCCGACATCCCAGAGGGATCAGCCCCAGCATTTT